Below are 29 T cell receptor beta chains sequenced from a single sample in a study of blood T cells in healthy people across ages. Combining a sample-barcoded 5' primer with a J-beta primer mix, a second PCR ran for about 7 to 12 cycles. Via MiXCR, TCRdb re-called the 5' RACE reads, giving one row per CDR3 protein. The sample lists 730,000 or so distinct CDR3 sequences; about 43% were seen once. The specimen sequenced was blood. The receptors here all came from a man aged 80 or over in good health.

The chain joins TRBV28 to TRBJ2-1; D is possibly TRBD2 (6 bases). The CDR3 extends over 14 amino acids. V shed 2 bases and J shed 3 bases, with 8 bases lying between them. Germline values: CDR1 MDHEN, CDR2 SYDVKM. CDR3 region: CASSLGDFYNEQFF. CDR3 nucleotide sequence: TGTGCCAGCAGTTTAGGGGACTTCTACAATGAGCAGTTCTTC.

For this clonotype: One base away lies a much larger clone, so this may be a sequencing read error. The chain links TRBV28 to TRBJ2-7; tentative D call: TRBD1 (5 bases). This CDR3 has 15 residues. Between the trimmed V and J ends, which lost 4 bases and 3 bases, there was a span of 16 bases. Looked up from germline, CDR1 is MDHEN and CDR2 is SYDVKM. The chain's CDR3 is CASSSMTTARYEQYF. The CDR3 region has the DNA TGTGCCAGCAGTTCAATGACGACAGCACGCTACGAGCAGTACTTC.

The chain has TRBV14 and TRBJ2-2; TRBD1 matches 8 bases. Germline CDR1 SGHDN, CDR2 FVKESK. The CDR3 length is 15 residues. After removal of 2 bases from V and 7 bases from J, the junction contained 6 bases not matched to a gene. The CDR3 spells CASSQRTGHIGELFF. The CDR3 DNA sequence: TGTGCCAGCAGCCAACGGACAGGGCATATCGGGGAGCTGTTTTTT.

This clonotype was observed a few times. The rearrangement links TRBV14 to TRBJ2-7; the match to TRBD2 covers 13 bases. CDR1 SGHDN and CDR2 FVKESK come from the germline V gene. This CDR3 is 16 amino acids long. Trimming cost V 2 bases and J 3 bases; bases outside gene matches: 4. CDR3 protein: CASSQPGTSGIYEQYF. CDR3 DNA: TGTGCCAGCAGCCAACCGGGGACTAGCGGGATCTACGAGCAGTACTTC.

This clonotype was counted a single time. This chain joins TRBV6-2 or TRBV6-3 and TRBJ2-4, with a tentative D call TRBD1 (5 bases). TRBJ2-7 matches the DNA end more closely, so the J call is doubtful. Germline CDR1 MNHEY, CDR2 SVGEGT. The CDR3 consists of 16 residues. The CDR3 DNA is TGTGCCAGCAGTTACTCGTCCCAGGGATCTTTCTACGAGCAGTACTTC. This codes for CASSYSSQGSFYEQYF.

The chain joins TRBV11-2 to TRBJ2-5, with TRBD1 as a possible D gene (6 bases). V was trimmed by 3 bases and J by 2 bases, leaving 13 bases between them. Germline loops: CDR1 SGHAT, CDR2 FQNNGV. The CDR3 consists of 15 residues. The CDR3 here is CASSLRRGRQETQYF. CDR3 coding DNA: TGTGCCAGCAGCTTGCGCAGGGGAAGGCAAGAGACCCAGTACTTC.

This clonotype has a count of ten or more. The chain links TRBV7-6 to TRBJ2-3, with unresolved D. Trimming shortened V by 1 base and J by 0 bases, and 11 bases separated the two germline ends. Germline CDR1 is SGHVS and CDR2 is FNYEAQ. The CDR3 loop spans 16 amino acids. The CDR3 DNA follows: TGTGCCAGCAGCTTAGTAACCGCACCTAGCACAGATACGCAGTATTTT. This sequence encodes CASSLVTAPSTDTQYF.

At least ten counts were recorded for this clonotype. The gene calls are TRBV5-5 and TRBJ1-2; D is unclear. The V and J ends lost 1 base and 8 bases respectively, with 9 bases between them. This CDR3 region has 12 residues. The V gene's germline CDR1 is SGHKS and CDR2 YYEKEE (reference sequence). CDR3 bases: TGTGCCAGCAGCTTGTGGACCTACGGCTACACCTTC. This gives the protein CASSLWTYGYTF.

This clonotype was seen more than once but under ten times. The chain has TRBV27 and TRBJ1-1; D unclear. CDR3 size: 13 residues. The germline gives CDR1 MNHEY, CDR2 SMNVEV (reference sequence). V was shortened by 6 bases and J by 0 bases, with 8 bases between the two germline ends. The CDR3: CASSPTLNTEAFF. The CDR3 DNA reads TGTGCCAGCAGCCCGACACTGAACACTGAAGCTTTCTTT.

The chain has TRBV15 and TRBJ2-1, with 11 nucleotides matching TRBD2. V gave up 4 bases and J gave up 0 bases; unmatched junction bases: 5. Germline V gene sequence: CDR1 LNHNV, CDR2 YYDKDF (reference sequence). CDR3 size: 17 residues. CDR3 protein: CATSITSGGFSYNEQFF. CDR3 nucleotide sequence: TGTGCCACCAGCATAACTAGCGGGGGTTTCTCCTACAATGAGCAGTTCTTC.

This clonotype was counted many times. A much larger clone is a single base away; this may be a read error. This sequence joins TRBV29-1 and TRBJ2-2; maybe TRBD2 (5 bases). The CDR3 length is 14 residues. The germline V gene has CDR1 SQVTM and CDR2 ANQGSEA. Trimming shortened V by 4 bases and J by 2 bases, and 11 bases separated the two germline ends. The CDR3 protein is CSVGSRGNTGELFF. In nucleotides, the CDR3 is TGCAGCGTTGGAAGTCGGGGTAACACCGGGGAGCTGTTTTTT.

This clonotype was seen only a few times. The rearrangement uses TRBV4-1 and TRBJ1-1; TRBD1 aligns across 7 bases. The V gene's germline CDR1 is MGHRA and CDR2 YSYEKL. The CDR3 contains 17 residues. Unmatched junction bases numbered 19, after V lost 1 base and J lost 11 bases. CDR3 in amino acids: CASSQGRSWTLTGLAFF. The CDR3 DNA reads TGCGCCAGCAGCCAAGGGAGGAGCTGGACCCTGACAGGGCTGGCTTTCTTT.

This clonotype was seen once. The chain couples TRBV20-1 to TRBJ1-5; D unresolved. Germline loops: CDR1 DFQATT, CDR2 SNEGSKA (reference sequence). V gave up 7 bases and J gave up 3 bases, with 16 bases separating them. This CDR3 region has 14 residues. The CDR3 DNA follows: TGCAGTGGATCCGTGAGGGCCTTCAATCAGCCCCAGCATTTT. It translates to CSGSVRAFNQPQHF.

This sequence joins TRBV20-1 and TRBJ2-3; 10 bases are shared with TRBD1. This CDR3 is built from 16 residues. Looked up from germline, CDR1 is DFQATT and CDR2 is SNEGSKA (reference sequence). V lost 3 bases to trimming and J lost 4 bases; unmatched junction nucleotides: 10. The CDR3 reads CSASSPGQGPADTQYF. The CDR3 bases are TGCAGTGCTAGTTCCCCGGGACAGGGGCCGGCAGATACGCAGTATTTT.

The V call is TRBV28, the J call TRBJ2-6; 8 bases fit TRBD1. The CDR3 consists of 18 residues. With 2 bases clipped from V and 1 base from J, the junction kept 7 bases outside the gene matches. CDR1 is MDHEN and CDR2 is SYDVKM in the germline V gene. CDR3 DNA: TGTGCCAGCAGTTTACGCCCAGGGGGCCCATCTGGGGCCAACGTCCTGACTTTC. It codes for CASSLRPGGPSGANVLTF.

The chain recombines TRBV7-2 with TRBJ2-5; 14 bases fit TRBD2. V was pared by 1 base and J by 3 bases, with 7 bases of the junction left unmatched. The germline V gene encodes CDR1 SGHTA and CDR2 FQGNSA. The CDR3 covers 18 residues. The CDR3 sequence: CASSLVYGTSGGKETQYF. CDR3 DNA: TGTGCCAGCAGCTTAGTATATGGGACTAGCGGGGGAAAAGAGACCCAGTACTTC.

The chain joins TRBV7-3 to TRBJ2-2; perhaps D is TRBD1 or TRBD2 (6 bases each). There are 17 residues in the CDR3. The V end was cut by 5 bases, the J end by 0 bases, with 16 bases between. Germline V gene sequence: CDR1 SGHTA, CDR2 FQGTGA. The CDR3 region is CASSRKAGGTNTGELFF. In nucleotides, the CDR3 is TGTGCCAGCAGCAGAAAAGCCGGGGGCACGAACACCGGGGAGCTGTTTTTT.

This sequence joins TRBV7-6 and TRBJ2-7; D not certain. Germline assignment: CDR1 SGHVS and CDR2 FNYEAQ. There are 12 residues in the CDR3. The V and J ends lost 0 bases and 6 bases respectively, with 6 bases between them. The CDR3 coding sequence is TGTGCCAGCAGCTTAGCAGGGTTCGAGCAGTACTTC. Residues: CASSLAGFEQYF. Together with reference TRBV7-6 and TRBJ2-7, the CDR3 gives the full variable domain: GAGVSQSPRYKVTKRGQDVALRCDPISGHVSLYWYRQALGQGPEFLTYFNYEAQQDKSGLPNDRFSAERPEGSISTLTIQRTEQRDSAMYRCASSLAGFEQYFGPGTRLTVT.

In regard to this clonotype: An end of the junction differs from the germline gene, which may be a read error. The V and J genes are TRBV29-1 and TRBJ2-1; TRBD2 matches at 11 bases. The germline V gene has CDR1 SQVTM and CDR2 ANQGSEA. This CDR3 region has 15 residues. The CDR3 region is CSVALLAGVYNEQSF. The CDR3 coding sequence is TGCAGCGTTGCCCTACTAGCGGGAGTGTACAATGAGCAGTCCTTC.

The V call is TRBV18, the J call TRBJ2-7; D possibly corresponds to TRBD2 (5 bases). Germline loops: CDR1 KGHSH, CDR2 LQKENI. This CDR3 contains 13 residues. Trimming left V 4 bases short and J 4 bases short, with 11 bases between. The DNA for the CDR3 is TGTGCCAGCTCACTCCAAAGCGGTTACGAGCAGTACTTC. It encodes CASSLQSGYEQYF.

In this sample, this clonotype turned up many times. V is TRBV4-1 and J is TRBJ2-5, with 8 bases identical to TRBD1. CDR1 and CDR2 (germline): MGHRA, YSYEKL. The length of the CDR3 is 16 residues. With V trimmed by 0 bases and J by 1 base, 4 bases remained unmatched. The CDR3 here is CASSQDGGTGQETQYF. In DNA, the CDR3 is TGCGCCAGCAGCCAAGATGGGGGGACAGGCCAAGAGACCCAGTACTTC.

This clonotype came up a few times. This chain connects TRBV7-2 to TRBJ2-3; the D gene is possibly TRBD2 (5 bases). The CDR3 has 15 amino acids. V was cut by 4 bases and J by 5 bases, with 16 bases left in between. The germline CDR1 and CDR2 sequences are SGHTA and FQGNSA. The CDR3 nucleotides are TGTGCCAGCAGCTCGAGTAGCGTCCTGGGAGATACGCAGTATTTT. Translation gives CASSSSSVLGDTQYF.

There are many counts of this clonotype. The chain recombines TRBV6-2 or TRBV6-3 with TRBJ2-7, with a weak D call TRBD2 (5 bases). Trimming stripped 6 bases from V and 2 bases from J, with 8 bases between. Germline V lookup: CDR1 MNHEY, CDR2 SVGEGT. This CDR3 has 12 amino acids. The CDR3 DNA follows: TGTGCCAGCAGCAGCGGACCCTACGAGCAGTACTTC. This translates into CASSSGPYEQYF.

This clonotype was observed many times. This chain uses TRBV7-9 with TRBJ2-3, with a weak D call TRBD1 (5 bases). Germline CDR1 and CDR2: SEHNR and FQNEAQ (reference sequence). Between the trimmed V and J ends, which lost 4 bases and 2 bases, there was a span of 19 bases. The CDR3 is made up of 17 amino acids. In nucleotides, the CDR3 is TGTGCCAGCAGCTCTAGGGTAGGTCGACAGCACACAGATACGCAGTATTTT. Protein: CASSSRVGRQHTDTQYF.

V gene TRBV6-1 combines with J gene TRBJ1-2; D may be TRBD1 (6 bases). Germline CDR1 reads MNHNS; CDR2 reads SASEGT. Trimming pared 5 bases from V and 0 bases from J, leaving 22 bases between. There are 18 residues in the CDR3. This chain's CDR3 is CASSTPSESGTPNYGYTF. The CDR3 DNA reads as TGTGCCAGCAGTACCCCTTCAGAGTCAGGGACACCTAACTATGGCTACACCTTC.

The V and J genes are TRBV6-1 and TRBJ1-4; TRBD1 agrees at 7 bases. V lost 6 bases and J lost 4; bases outside the gene matches: 14. Germline V gene sequence: CDR1 MNHNS, CDR2 SASEGT. The CDR3 is 17 amino acids. CDR3 protein: CASSRTGTANFNEKLFF. In DNA, the CDR3 is TGTGCCAGCAGCCGAACCGGGACAGCTAATTTTAATGAAAAACTGTTTTTT.

This clonotype was seen a handful of times. The genes are TRBV6-2 or TRBV6-3 and TRBJ1-2, with D tentatively TRBD1 (6 bases). The CDR3 length is 15 residues. Germline CDR1 MNHEY, CDR2 SVGEGT. Deletions cut 2 bases from V and 4 bases from J, with 14 bases between. The CDR3 nucleotides read TGTGCCAGCAGTTACCCCTCCGGGGGGCTCTATGGCTACACCTTC. It translates to CASSYPSGGLYGYTF.

CDR3 sequence: CASSSRGLNYGYTF. The CDR3 DNA follows: TGTGCCAGCAGTTCCCGGGGGCTAAACTATGGCTACACCTTC. The V gene is TRBV12-3 or TRBV12-4, the J gene TRBJ1-2; tentative D call: TRBD1 (6 bases). Between the trimmed V and J ends, which lost 4 bases and 2 bases, there was a span of 11 bases. This CDR3 is 14 amino acids long.

This clonotype has just a few counts. The chain combines TRBV2 with TRBJ2-5, with D possibly being TRBD1 or TRBD2 (5 bases each). The V gene lost 6 bases and the J gene lost 11 bases, with 22 bases spanning the gap. The germline V gene has CDR1 SNHLY and CDR2 FYNNEI. The CDR3 is 14 residues long. The CDR3 DNA reads TGTGCCAGCAGCGCCTGGGACGTCGGCAAAGAGCAGTACTTC. As protein: CASSAWDVGKEQYF.